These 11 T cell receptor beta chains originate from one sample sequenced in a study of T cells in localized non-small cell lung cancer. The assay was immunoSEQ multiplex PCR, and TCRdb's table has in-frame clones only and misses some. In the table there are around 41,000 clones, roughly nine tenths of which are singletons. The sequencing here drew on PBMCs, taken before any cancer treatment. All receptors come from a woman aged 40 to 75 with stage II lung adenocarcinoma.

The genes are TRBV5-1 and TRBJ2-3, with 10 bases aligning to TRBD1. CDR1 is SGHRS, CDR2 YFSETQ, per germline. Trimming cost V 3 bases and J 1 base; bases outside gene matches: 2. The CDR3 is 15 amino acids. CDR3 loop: CASSWGTGGTDTQYF. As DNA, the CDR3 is TGCGCCAGCAGCTGGGGGACAGGGGGCACAGATACGCAGTATTTT.

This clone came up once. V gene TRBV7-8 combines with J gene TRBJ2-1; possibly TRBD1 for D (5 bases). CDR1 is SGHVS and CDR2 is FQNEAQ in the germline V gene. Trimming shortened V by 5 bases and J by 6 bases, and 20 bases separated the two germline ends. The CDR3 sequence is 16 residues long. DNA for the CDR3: TGTGCCAGCAGCACCTCAAGGGGCCCAAGTAGCAATGAGCAGTTCTTC. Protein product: CASSTSRGPSSNEQFF.

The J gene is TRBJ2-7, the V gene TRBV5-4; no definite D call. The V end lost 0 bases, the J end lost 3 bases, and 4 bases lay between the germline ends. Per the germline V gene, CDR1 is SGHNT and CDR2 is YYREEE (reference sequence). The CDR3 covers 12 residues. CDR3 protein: CASSLDRYEQYF. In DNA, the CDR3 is TGTGCCAGCAGCTTGGATCGCTACGAGCAGTACTTC.

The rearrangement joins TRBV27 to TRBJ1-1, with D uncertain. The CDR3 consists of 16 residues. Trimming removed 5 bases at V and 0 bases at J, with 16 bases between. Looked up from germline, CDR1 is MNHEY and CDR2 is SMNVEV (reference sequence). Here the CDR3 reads CASSPKVQELNTEAFF. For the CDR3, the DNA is TGTGCCAGCAGTCCCAAAGTTCAGGAGTTGAACACTGAAGCTTTCTTT.

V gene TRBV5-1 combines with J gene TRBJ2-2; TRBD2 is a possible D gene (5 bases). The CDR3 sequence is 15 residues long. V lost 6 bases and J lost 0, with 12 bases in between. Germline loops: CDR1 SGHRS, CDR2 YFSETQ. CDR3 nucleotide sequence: TGCGCCAGCAAGGGAGAGAACGCGAACACCGGGGAGCTGTTTTTT. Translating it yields CASKGENANTGELFF.

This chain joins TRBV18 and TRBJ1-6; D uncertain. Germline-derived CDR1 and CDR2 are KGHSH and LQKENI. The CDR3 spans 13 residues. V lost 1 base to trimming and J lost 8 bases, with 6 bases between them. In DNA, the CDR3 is TGTGCCAGCTCACCACAGGACGATTCACCCCTCCACTTT. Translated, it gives CASSPQDDSPLHF.

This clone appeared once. The CDR3 loop reads CASSFGQGERYTF. Written as DNA, the CDR3 is TGCGCCAGCAGCTTCGGACAGGGTGAGCGGTACACCTTC. V is TRBV5-1 and J is TRBJ1-2, with TRBD1 matching 8 bases. This CDR3 is built from 13 residues. The germline CDR1 and CDR2 sequences are SGHRS and YFSETQ. Germline trimming cut 2 bases from V and 11 bases from J; bases unmatched to any gene: 8.

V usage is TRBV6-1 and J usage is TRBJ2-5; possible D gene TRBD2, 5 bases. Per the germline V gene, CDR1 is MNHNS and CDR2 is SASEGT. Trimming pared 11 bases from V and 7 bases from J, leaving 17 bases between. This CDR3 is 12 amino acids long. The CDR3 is CASGEYKRTQYF. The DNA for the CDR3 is TGTGCCTCCGGGGAATACAAGAGGACCCAGTACTTC.

CDR3 loop: CASSSAGGPAGDEQFF. The CDR3 DNA reads TGTGCCAGCAGCTCGGCGGGAGGGCCCGCGGGGGATGAGCAGTTCTTC. V is TRBV13 and J is TRBJ2-1; 9 bases line up with TRBD2. The V segment lost 4 bases and the J segment 8 bases; nucleotides outside the gene matches: 12. The CDR3 spans 16 residues. Germline lookup yields CDR1 PRHDT and CDR2 FYEKMQ (reference sequence).

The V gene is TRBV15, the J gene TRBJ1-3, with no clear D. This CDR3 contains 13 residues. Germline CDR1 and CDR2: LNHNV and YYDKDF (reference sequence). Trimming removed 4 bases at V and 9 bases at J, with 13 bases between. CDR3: CATSTNSIGTIYF. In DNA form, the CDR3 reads TGTGCCACCAGCACCAACAGTATCGGCACCATATATTTT.

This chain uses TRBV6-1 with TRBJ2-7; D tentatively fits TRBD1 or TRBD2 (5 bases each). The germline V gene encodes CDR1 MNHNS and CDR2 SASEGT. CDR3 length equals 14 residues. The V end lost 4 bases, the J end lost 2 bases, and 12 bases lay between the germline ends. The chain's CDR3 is CASSALQGPYEQYF. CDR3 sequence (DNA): TGTGCCAGCAGTGCCCTCCAGGGACCCTACGAGCAGTACTTC.